The rows below give T cell receptor beta chains drawn from one sample of a study of blood T cell repertoires in COVID-19. Profiled with immunoSEQ multiplex PCR; TCRdb holds only in-frame clones, not every one. Counted here are about 180,000 clones, more than 75% occurring once; the ten biggest clones make up 5% to 6%. Material for sequencing was peripheral blood. The origin of the receptors is a woman aged 45-60 years with COVID-19, enrolled during active disease. Both conserved end residues are part of each CDR3. D genes are given only for firm matches. For some rows the clone size is stated as once, few or many, or as a class when expanded; others skip it.

v_call,clone_size,d_call,j_call,cdr3_nt,cdr3_aa
TRBV5-1,.,.,TRBJ2-1,TGCGCCAGCAGCTCAGGAGGGGGGGAGTGGGCGAACAATGAGCAGTTCTTC,CASSSGGGEWANNEQFF
TRBV12-3/TRBV12-4,.,.,TRBJ1-1,TGTGCCAGCAGTTTCGGTCCTACTGAAGCTTTCTTT,CASSFGPTEAFF
TRBV7-6,few,.,TRBJ2-1,TGTGCCAGCAGCTTGGACACCTCGAGCTCCTACAATGAGCAGTTCTTC,CASSLDTSSSYNEQFF
TRBV10-1,few,TRBD1,TRBJ2-7,TGCGCCAGCAGTGCCGGGACAGGGACCTACGAGCAGTACTTC,CASSAGTGTYEQYF
TRBV5-1,few,TRBD1,TRBJ2-5,TGCGCCAGCAGCTTGGGCAGGGGGCCTGATGAGACCCAGTACTTC,CASSLGRGPDETQYF
TRBV6-5,once,TRBD1,TRBJ1-5,TGTGCCAGCAGTTCACAGGGGGGTAGCAATCAGCCCCAGCATTTT,CASSSQGGSNQPQHF
TRBV15,.,TRBD2,TRBJ2-3,TGTGCCACCACCCTCGGGGGGGGCACAGATACGCAGTATTTT,CATTLGGGTDTQYF
TRBV5-5,.,.,TRBJ1-2,TGTGCCAGCAGCGGGGGACAAGAAAACTATGGCTACACCTTC,CASSGGQENYGYTF
TRBV30,.,TRBD1,TRBJ1-5,TGTGCCTGGGGGACAGGGAACAATCAGCCCCAGCATTTT,CAWGTGNNQPQHF
TRBV4-2,.,TRBD2,TRBJ2-1,TGTGCCAGCAGCCAGCAGTCCAGCGGGGGCCTTAAGGATGAGCAGTTCTTC,CASSQQSSGGLKDEQFF
TRBV6-2/TRBV6-3,.,.,TRBJ2-2,TGTGCCAGCAGTTACTCGACTGTGTACTCGAACACCGGGGAGCTGTTTTTT,CASSYSTVYSNTGELFF
TRBV10-3,.,.,TRBJ2-6,TGTGCCATCCCCCGTGAGAACTCTGGGGCCAACGTCCTGACTTTC,CAIPRENSGANVLTF
TRBV5-4,.,.,TRBJ1-2,TGTGCCAGCAGCTACCTGGGAGGGAGCTATGGCTACACCTTC,CASSYLGGSYGYTF
TRBV9,.,.,TRBJ1-1,TGTGCCAGCACCCTCCTGGGGGACAACAGCTTGAACACTGAAGCTTTCTTT,CASTLLGDNSLNTEAFF
TRBV3-1/TRBV3-2,.,.,TRBJ1-4,TGTGCCAGCAGCCAAGAGGGTGGCGGTAATGAAAAACTGTTTTTT,CASSQEGGGNEKLFF
TRBV11-2,.,TRBD1,TRBJ1-2,TGTGCCAGCAGCTTAGATCCGACAGGGGCACTTGGCTACACCTTC,CASSLDPTGALGYTF
TRBV27,.,TRBD1,TRBJ1-2,TGTGCCAGCAGTTTATCGTGGGGGGACAGGGAGTTGGATGGCTACACCTTC,CASSLSWGDRELDGYTF
TRBV4-3,.,.,TRBJ1-2,TGCGCCAGCAGCCAAGAGGCCGGGTACGGTGGCTACACCTTC,CASSQEAGYGGYTF
TRBV4-3,.,.,TRBJ2-3,TGCGCCAGCAGCCAAGTGGGGGGAGTCACAGATACGCAGTATTTT,CASSQVGGVTDTQYF
TRBV19,.,.,TRBJ1-1,TGTGCCAGTAACCAGCCATCGGGGGGTCCTGAAGCTTTCTTT,CASNQPSGGPEAFF
TRBV6-6,few,TRBD1,TRBJ1-1,TGTGCCAGCAGTTATCCGTCAGGGGGCTGGGACACTGAAGCTTTCTTT,CASSYPSGGWDTEAFF
TRBV19,.,.,TRBJ1-5,TGTGCCAGTAGTATTAATTCAGGGAATAGCAATCAGCCCCAGCATTTT,CASSINSGNSNQPQHF
TRBV5-4,.,TRBD2,TRBJ2-4,TGTGCCAGCAGGGACGGGGAGGGGATGGCCAAAAACATTCAGTACTTC,CASRDGEGMAKNIQYF
TRBV3-1/TRBV3-2,.,TRBD1,TRBJ1-2,TGTGCCAGCGGGGACAGTCCGGGGGTTTCCTTC,CASGDSPGVSF
TRBV7-6,.,.,TRBJ2-7,TGTGCCAGCAGCTTATCGGCAGGGGGGACCCACGAGCAGTACTTC,CASSLSAGGTHEQYF
TRBV7-2,.,.,TRBJ2-7,TGTGCCAGCAGCTTTAGCTGGGGCAGATTTGACGAGCAGTACTTC,CASSFSWGRFDEQYF
TRBV13,many,TRBD1,TRBJ1-2,TGTGCCAGCAGCCGTACAGGGGGACTCAGCTATGGCTACACCTTC,CASSRTGGLSYGYTF
TRBV2,.,TRBD1,TRBJ2-3,TGTGCCAGCACTCCGGGACAGGGAGGGTTGAGAGATACGCAGTATTTT,CASTPGQGGLRDTQYF
TRBV27,once,TRBD2,TRBJ2-1,TGTGCCAGCAGAGTCAGGTTGCTAGCGGGGTACAATGAGCAGTTCTTC,CASRVRLLAGYNEQFF
TRBV5-1,.,.,TRBJ2-3,TGCGCCAGCAGCTTGAGTCGACAGATTCAGGATACGCAGTATTTT,CASSLSRQIQDTQYF
TRBV7-6,.,.,TRBJ1-3,TGTGCCAGCAGCTTAGGGCCCCTGGCCAACACCATATATTTT,CASSLGPLANTIYF
TRBV3-1/TRBV3-2,.,.,TRBJ2-2,TGTGCCAGCAGACGAGGAGAGTTAGCGGTAGGCACCGGGGAGCTGTTTTTT,CASRRGELAVGTGELFF
TRBV30,.,TRBD1,TRBJ1-2,TGTGCCTGGTCCGGGACAGGGGATGGCTACACCTTC,CAWSGTGDGYTF